This T cell receptor (beta chain) was obtained from a study of blood T cell repertoires in COVID-19. The overall study: T cells, B-cell-depleted T cells, or PBMCs provided the cDNA or gDNA that served as material.

Germline assignment: CDR1 KGHSY and CDR2 FQNENV. Trimming pared 1 base from V and 1 base from J, leaving 7 bases between. The CDR3 spans 14 residues. Using immunoSEQ multiplex PCR, the repertoire was profiled, and TCRdb retains in-frame clones only, with some absent. The sample holds more than 25,000 clones, under 95% seen once. This TCR was recovered from a man aged 70 or older with active or convalescent COVID-19. The specimen sequenced was peripheral blood. V and J are TRBV16 and TRBJ1-1, with D possibly being TRBD1 (5 bases). This chain's CDR3 is CASSQLTGNTEAFF. DNA of the CDR3: TGTGCCAGCAGCCAATTAACAGGGAACACTGAAGCTTTCTTT.